This record concerns one T cell receptor (beta chain) sequence. Antigen: not known. Unique molecular identifiers were built into the TCRbeta library. TCRdb processed the PCR reads anew with MiXCR; each CDR3 protein has one entry. This sample has tens of thousands of distinct CDR3 sequences, with approximately 46% found just once. These data belong to a study of T-cell reconstitution after alpha-beta-depleted transplantation in children. Regarding the study as a whole: One year after transplant, T-cell counts and diversity came mostly from newly produced T cells.

Trimming shortened V by 3 bases and J by 3 bases, and 6 bases separated the two germline ends. This CDR3 is built from 13 residues. Germline loops: CDR1 SGHAT, CDR2 FQNNGV. The clonotype originates from a male patient between 5 and 17 years old who had a stem cell transplant for acute lymphoblastic leukemia, so the T cells may come from the graft donor. V is TRBV11-2 and J is TRBJ2-1, with no clear D. Sample: PBMCs, mostly from graft donor cells, taken 360 days after TCRalphabeta/CD19-depleted stem cell transplant. The chain's CDR3 is CASSFYNYNEQFF. The CDR3 DNA sequence: TGTGCCAGCAGCTTTTACAACTACAATGAGCAGTTCTTC.